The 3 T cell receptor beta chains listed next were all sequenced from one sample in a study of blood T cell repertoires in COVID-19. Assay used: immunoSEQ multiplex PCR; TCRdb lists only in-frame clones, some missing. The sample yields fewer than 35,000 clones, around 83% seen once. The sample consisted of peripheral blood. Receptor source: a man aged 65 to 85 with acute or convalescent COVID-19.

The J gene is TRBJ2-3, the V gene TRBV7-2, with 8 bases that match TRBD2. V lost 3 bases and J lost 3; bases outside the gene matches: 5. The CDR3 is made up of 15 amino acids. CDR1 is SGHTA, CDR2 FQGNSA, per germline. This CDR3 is CASSFRAGATDTQYF. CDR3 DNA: TGTGCCAGCAGCTTTCGAGCGGGAGCTACAGATACGCAGTATTTT.

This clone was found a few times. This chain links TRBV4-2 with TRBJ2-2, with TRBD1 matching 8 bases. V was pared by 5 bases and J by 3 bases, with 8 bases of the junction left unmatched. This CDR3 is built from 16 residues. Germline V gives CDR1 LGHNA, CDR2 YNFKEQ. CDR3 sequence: CASSYRVTGDTGELFF. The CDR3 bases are TGTGCCAGCAGCTACAGGGTGACAGGGGACACCGGGGAGCTGTTTTTT.

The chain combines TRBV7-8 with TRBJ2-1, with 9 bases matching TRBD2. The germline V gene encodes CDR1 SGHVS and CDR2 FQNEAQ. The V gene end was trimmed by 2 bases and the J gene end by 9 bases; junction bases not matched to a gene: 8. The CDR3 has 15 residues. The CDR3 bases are TGTGCCAGCAGCTTACGGCGGGAGGGCCGTGCTGAGCAGTTCTTC. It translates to CASSLRREGRAEQFF.